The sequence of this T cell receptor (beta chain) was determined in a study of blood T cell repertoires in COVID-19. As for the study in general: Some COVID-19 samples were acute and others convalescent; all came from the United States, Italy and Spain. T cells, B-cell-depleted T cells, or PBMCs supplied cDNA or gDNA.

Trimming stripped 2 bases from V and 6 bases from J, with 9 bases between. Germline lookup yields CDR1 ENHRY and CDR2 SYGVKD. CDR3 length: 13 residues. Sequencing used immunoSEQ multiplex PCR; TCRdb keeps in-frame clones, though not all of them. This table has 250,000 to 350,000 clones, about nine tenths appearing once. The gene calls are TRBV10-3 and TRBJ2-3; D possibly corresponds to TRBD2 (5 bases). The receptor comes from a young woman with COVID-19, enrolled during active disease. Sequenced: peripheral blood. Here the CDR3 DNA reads TGTGCCATCAGTGAGGGACTCTGGGATACGCAGTATTTT. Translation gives CAISEGLWDTQYF.